The 4 T cell receptor beta chains below all came from one sample that was sequenced in a study of Ad26.COV2.S vaccination and SARS-CoV-2 variants. Only in-frame clones appear in the TCRdb table, and some are missing; sequencing was by immunoSEQ multiplex PCR. The sample shows over 85,000 clones, roughly 80% of them seen only once. The source material was peripheral blood, sampled after recovery from COVID-19. These receptors were taken from a human donor who had recovered from COVID-19.

The V gene is TRBV7-3, the J gene TRBJ1-6; 9 bases align to TRBD1. There are 17 residues in the CDR3. CDR1 is SGHTA, CDR2 FQGTGA, per germline. V trimming: 1 base; J trimming: 5 bases; junction bases outside the gene matches: 6. The CDR3 region has the DNA TGTGCCAGCAGCTTAAACACGGGACAGGGACATAATTCACCCCTCCACTTT. It is translated as CASSLNTGQGHNSPLHF.

The J gene is TRBJ1-2, the V gene TRBV5-1; the match to TRBD1 covers 8 bases. J lost 4 bases, V lost 7 bases, and 12 bases had no gene match. Germline V gene lookup returns CDR1 SGHRS and CDR2 YFSETQ. The CDR3 has 15 residues. The DNA for the CDR3 is TGCGCCAGCGGGGACCAGGGGGCCTTACTCTATGGCTACACCTTC. Translating gives CASGDQGALLYGYTF.

There are a few counts of this clone. The rearrangement joins TRBV15 to TRBJ2-2, with 10 bases fitting TRBD1. Looked up from germline, CDR1 is LNHNV and CDR2 is YYDKDF (reference sequence). There are 14 residues in the CDR3. With V trimmed by 6 bases and J by 7 bases, 5 bases remained unmatched. CDR3: CATSDRGRFGELFF. The CDR3 DNA reads as TGTGCCACCAGTGACAGGGGGCGCTTCGGGGAGCTGTTTTTT.

The chain links TRBV28 to TRBJ1-1, with D perhaps TRBD1 (6 bases). The CDR3 has 16 amino acids. Germline assignment: CDR1 MDHEN and CDR2 SYDVKM. V lost 8 bases, J lost 3 bases, and 22 bases lay in between. CDR3 DNA sequence: TGTGCCAGCCGCGAACCGTCGGGGGCCGGGGACACTGAAGCTTTCTTT. Its protein is CASREPSGAGDTEAFF.